This T cell receptor (beta chain) derives from a study of cytomegalovirus exposure and HLA in healthy donors. General study points: Over 150 TCR beta chains were listed as cytomegalovirus-associated. Among TCR sequences, most were rare, though some public TCRs appeared in many donors.

With respect to this clone: The antigen is unknown.

In the PCR, 60 Vbeta and 13 Jbeta primers were used. Sequencing used immunoSEQ multiplex PCR; TCRdb keeps in-frame clones, though not all of them. The sample lists under 150,000 clones; 78% were seen once. This CDR3 is 19 amino acids long. Germline CDR1 reads SGHAT; CDR2 reads FQNNGV. V trimming: 1 base; J trimming: 4 bases; junction bases outside the gene matches: 14. This chain connects TRBV11-2 to TRBJ2-3, with 10 bases identical to TRBD2. The material sequenced was PBMCs. The source of this sequence is a woman in her 40s in good health and CMV-seronegative. CDR3 sequence reads: CASSLVAGFLAGDPDTQYF. CDR3 DNA sequence: TGTGCCAGCAGCTTAGTCGCTGGGTTCCTAGCGGGAGATCCAGATACGCAGTATTTT. The full variable domain, its missing parts supplied by reference TRBV11-2 and TRBJ2-3, is EAGVAQSPRYKIIEKRQSVAFWCNPISGHATLYWYQQILGQGPKLLIQFQNNGVVDDSQLPKDRFSAERLKGVDSTLKIQPAKLEDSAVYLCASSLVAGFLAGDPDTQYFGPGTRLTVL.